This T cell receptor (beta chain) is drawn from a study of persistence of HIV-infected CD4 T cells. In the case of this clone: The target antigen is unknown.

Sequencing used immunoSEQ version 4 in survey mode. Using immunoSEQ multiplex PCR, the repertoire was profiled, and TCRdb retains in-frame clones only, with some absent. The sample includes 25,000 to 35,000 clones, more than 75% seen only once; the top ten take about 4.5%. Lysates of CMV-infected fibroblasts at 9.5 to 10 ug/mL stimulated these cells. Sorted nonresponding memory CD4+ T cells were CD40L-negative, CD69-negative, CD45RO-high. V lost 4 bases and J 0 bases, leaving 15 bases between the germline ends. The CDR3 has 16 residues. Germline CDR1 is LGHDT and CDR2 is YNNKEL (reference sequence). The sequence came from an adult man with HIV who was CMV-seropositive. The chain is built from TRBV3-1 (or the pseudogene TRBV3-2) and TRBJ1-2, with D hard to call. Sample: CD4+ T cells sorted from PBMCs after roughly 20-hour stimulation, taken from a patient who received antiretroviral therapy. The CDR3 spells CASSLRVRISNYGYTF. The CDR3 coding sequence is TGTGCCAGCAGCCTTAGAGTAAGGATATCTAACTATGGCTACACCTTC.